The 6 T cell receptor beta chains below all came from one sample that was sequenced in a study of T cell repertoires in cytomegalovirus infection. TCRdb fed the reads into MiXCR, producing one record per CDR3 protein. This sample yields fewer than 350,000 distinct CDR3 sequences, of which more than 8% are seen a single time; 3.5% to 4.5% belongs to the top ten. Sequencing was carried out using PBMCs. Receptors were obtained from a human donor in good health (CMV status not recorded). Some clones in this sample may be carry-over from other donors' samples.

This clonotype was recorded many times. This sequence joins TRBV7-2 and TRBJ2-3, with 12 bases aligning to TRBD2. Germline lookup yields CDR1 SGHTA and CDR2 FQGNSA. J gave up 0 bases and V 5 bases, and 9 bases lay outside the gene matches. This CDR3 has 18 amino acids. CDR3 in amino acids: CASSLTPSGGVSTDTQYF. CDR3 DNA sequence: TGTGCCAGCAGCCTCACGCCTAGCGGGGGGGTTAGCACAGATACGCAGTATTTT.

This clonotype was detected many times. CDR3 residues: CASSLWSTSGTYEQYF. DNA for the CDR3: TGTGCCAGCAGCTTATGGTCGACTAGCGGGACCTACGAGCAGTACTTC. V and J are TRBV7-2 and TRBJ2-7; 11 bases fit TRBD2. Germline V gene data show CDR1 as SGHTA and CDR2 as FQGNSA. J lost 2 bases, V lost 2 bases, and 5 bases had no gene match. The CDR3 length is 16 residues. The full variable domain, with the rest looked up from reference TRBV7-2 and TRBJ2-7, is GAGVSQSPSNKVTEKGKDVELRCDPISGHTALYWYRQSLGQGLEFLIYFQGNSAPDKSGLPSDRFSAERTGGSVSTLTIQRTQQEDSAVYLCASSLWSTSGTYEQYFGPGTRLTVT.

This clonotype was seen only a few times. The chain recombines TRBV12-3 or TRBV12-4 with TRBJ1-2; a possible D gene is TRBD1 (6 bases). The CDR3 has 12 residues. Trimming removed 6 bases from V and 14 bases from J, with 19 bases in between. CDR3 region: CASSFPRGLVTF. CDR3 sequence (DNA): TGTGCCAGCAGCTTCCCCAGGGGACTCGTTACCTTC.

A few counts support this clonotype. J is TRBJ2-5 and V is TRBV28; weak D call: TRBD2 (6 bases). Per germline, CDR1 MDHEN and CDR2 SYDVKM. Trimming stripped 0 bases from V and 5 bases from J, with 16 bases between. CDR3 length: 16 residues. The CDR3 region has the DNA TGTGCCAGCAGTTTATGGGCGCGGGACCCCCGGGAGACCCAGTACTTC. Amino acid sequence: CASSLWARDPRETQYF. The whole variable domain, filled in from reference TRBV28 and TRBJ2-5, reads DVKVTQSSRYLVKRTGEKVFLECVQDMDHENMFWYRQDPGLGLRLIYFSYDVKMKEKGDIPEGYSVSREKKERFSLILESASTNQTSMYLCASSLWARDPRETQYFGPGTRLLVL.

V gene TRBV18 combines with J gene TRBJ2-3; 7 bases map to TRBD2. The junction had 4 bases not matched to a gene; V was cut back by 3 bases and J by 1 base. The CDR3 sequence is 15 residues long. Germline values: CDR1 KGHSH, CDR2 LQKENI. CDR3 loop: CASSPKGGGTDTQYF. The CDR3, as DNA: TGTGCCAGCTCACCCAAGGGAGGGGGCACAGATACGCAGTATTTT. The whole variable domain, filled in from reference TRBV18 and TRBJ2-3, reads NAGVMQNPRHLVRRRGQEARLRCSPMKGHSHVYWYRQLPEEGLKFMVYLQKENIIDESGMPKERFSAEFPKEGPSILRIQQVVRGDSAAYFCASSPKGGGTDTQYFGPGTRLTVL.

This clonotype showed up many times. J is TRBJ1-3 and V is TRBV2, with D unclear. The V end lost 2 bases, the J end lost 0 bases, and 14 bases lay between the germline ends. The CDR3 totals 17 residues. In germline, CDR1 is SNHLY, CDR2 FYNNEI. This CDR3 reads CASSEFPNTYSGNTIYF. The CDR3 DNA follows: TGTGCCAGCAGTGAATTTCCCAATACGTACTCTGGAAACACCATATATTTT. Variable domain in full (rest from reference TRBV2 and TRBJ1-3): EPEVTQTPSHQVTQMGQEVILRCVPISNHLYFYWYRQILGQKVEFLVSFYNNEISEKSEIFDDQFSVERPDGSNFTLKIRSTKLEDSAMYFCASSEFPNTYSGNTIYFGEGSWLTVV.